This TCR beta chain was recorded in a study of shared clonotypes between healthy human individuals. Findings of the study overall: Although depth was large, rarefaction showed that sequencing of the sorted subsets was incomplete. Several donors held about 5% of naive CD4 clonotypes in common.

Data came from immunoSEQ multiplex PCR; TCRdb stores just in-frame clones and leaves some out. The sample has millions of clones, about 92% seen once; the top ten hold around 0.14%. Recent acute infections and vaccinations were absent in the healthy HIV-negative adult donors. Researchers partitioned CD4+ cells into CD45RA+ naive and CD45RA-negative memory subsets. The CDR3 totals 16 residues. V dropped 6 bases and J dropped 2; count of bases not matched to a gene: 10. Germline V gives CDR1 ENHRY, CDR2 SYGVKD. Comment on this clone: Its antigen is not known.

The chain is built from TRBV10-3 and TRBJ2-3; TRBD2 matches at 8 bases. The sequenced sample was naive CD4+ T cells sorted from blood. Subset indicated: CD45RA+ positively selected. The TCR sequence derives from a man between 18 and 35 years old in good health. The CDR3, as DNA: TGTGCCATCAGCGCATCCTCCGGGGGGGCCACAGATACGCAGTATTTT. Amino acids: CAISASSGGATDTQYF.